The TCR beta chain described here comes from a study of T-cell memory formation after mild COVID-19. TCRdb itself ran the 5' RACE reads through MiXCR, one entry per CDR3 protein. The sample has fewer than 350,000 distinct CDR3 sequences, less than 20% seen once; the top ten hold 20% to 25%. General study results and limits: CM and EM subsets held most contracting CD4+ clones; EMRA held CD8+ ones. Day 15 to 85 contractors were CD4/CD8 balanced; later expanders leaned CD4+.

The CDR3 length is 14 residues. Germline CDR1 SGDLS, CDR2 YYNGEE. Trimming took off 0 bases at V and 10 bases at J, with 14 bases between the two ends. In regard to this clonotype: What it binds is unknown.

The source material was PBMCs or a T cell subset sorted from them (not recorded which). The chain couples TRBV9 to TRBJ2-1; weak D call: TRBD2 (5 bases). This clonotype was obtained from a young man who had mild COVID-19 (a few samples of this study predate the infection). Cell type and time point are not known. The CDR3 spells CASSVDVGSREQFF. Written as DNA, the CDR3 is TGTGCCAGCAGCGTAGATGTAGGGAGCAGGGAGCAGTTCTTC.